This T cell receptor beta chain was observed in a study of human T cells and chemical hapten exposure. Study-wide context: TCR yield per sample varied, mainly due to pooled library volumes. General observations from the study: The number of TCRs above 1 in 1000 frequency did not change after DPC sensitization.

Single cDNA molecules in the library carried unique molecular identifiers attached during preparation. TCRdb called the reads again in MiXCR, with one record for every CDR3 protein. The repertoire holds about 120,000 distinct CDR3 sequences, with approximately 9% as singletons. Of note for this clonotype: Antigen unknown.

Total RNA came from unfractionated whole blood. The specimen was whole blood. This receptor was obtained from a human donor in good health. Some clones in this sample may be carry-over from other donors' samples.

CDR3 residues: CASSSPTSGGYEQYF. Written as DNA, the CDR3 is TGTGCCAGCAGTTCCCCTACTAGCGGGGGCTACGAGCAGTACTTC. The chain links TRBV6-6 to TRBJ2-7; 11 nucleotides align to TRBD2. CDR3 size: 15 residues. After removal of 4 bases from V and 3 bases from J, the junction contained 5 bases not matched to a gene. In germline, CDR1 is MNHNY, CDR2 SVGAGI (reference sequence).